The subject of this entry is one T cell receptor beta chain. The antigen it recognizes is unknown. The data belong to a study of monozygotic twins with inflammatory bowel disease (dated by TCRdb to the late 2010s). About the study as a whole: A total of around 30 monozygotic twin pairs were included in the full study, comprising nine German pairs (four IBD-concordant, five IBD-discordant) and 19 IBD-discordant Danish pairs. Within discordant pairs, disease-associated traits were sought mainly by comparing IBD patients with their genetically identical healthy co-twins. Each individual had, on average, about 151 000 unique TCRalpha sequences and 181 000 unique TCRbeta sequences available for analysis. Beyond this particular receptor, the publication reports: No single strong signal or clonotype linked to IBD turned up in the results, so the idea that one exists was not supported. Repertoire similarity did not differ between concordant and discordant twins, possibly due to limited statistical power. Compared with healthy twins, IBD patients had fewer clonotypes in common with other individuals, a difference most pronounced in patients showing signs of disease activity. Background noise and inter-individual variability may have been introduced into the repertoires by the differing immunosuppressive treatments among patients. Distinction between different T cell subtypes could not be achieved in the analysis. Measured by the inverse Simpson index, TCRbeta repertoire diversity was lower in IBD patients than in their healthy co-twins.

To prepare the library, 5' RACE was applied. Preparation of each TCR library used approximately 3,500 ng of total RNA. For each sample, cDNA synthesis was carried out in eight separate reactions using SMARTScribe reverse transcriptase. During cDNA synthesis, unique molecular identifiers containing a 6-nucleotide sample barcode were introduced by template switching. TCRalpha and TCRbeta cDNA was amplified by two nested PCRs of roughly 15 and 9 cycles, with bead purification after each PCR. Before amplification, the cDNA was treated with uracil DNA-glycosylase and purified using the QIAquick PCR purification kit. The second PCR added Illumina TruSeq-compatible adapters along with sample-specific barcodes. TapeStation and Qubit were used to check library quality and concentration, and 4.5 to 5 ng of each library was pooled. Sequencing of pooled libraries was carried out on an Illumina HiSeq2500 single-index Rapid Run using 2 x 100 bp reads and custom sequencing primers. In the authors' own workflow: MiGEC version 1.2.6 was used for UMI-based consensus assembly, which corrected PCR and sequencing errors. V(D)J alignment, clonotype assembly and CDR3 extraction were performed with MiXCR version 2.1.1. To normalise gene usage, clonotype sharing and MAIT/NKT TCR abundance, the top 1000, 10 000 and 20 000 clonotypes in each sample were analysed. After downsampling to 27 000 UMIs, diversity was calculated as the inverse Simpson index using the vegan R package. Paired Mann-Whitney U tests on discordant twin pairs were used, with Benjamini-Hochberg multiple-testing correction. One entry per CDR3 protein sequence results from the TCRdb reprocessing of the reads, with DNA left out. For this entry, the V and J calls and clone size follow TCRdb and not the study's own pipeline. This sample's table has entries for over 110,000 distinct CDR3 sequences. 2% to 2.5% of the sample belongs to the ten largest clones.

The CDR3 numbers 14 residues from cysteine through phenylalanine. DNA for this receptor is not on file. Reading the germline V gene gives CDR1 SGHAT and CDR2 FQNNGV. From each donor, an approximately 2.4 ml peripheral blood sample was collected into PAXgene tubes and kept at -80 degrees C. Without any T cell sorting, total RNA was extracted from whole blood using the PAXgene blood miRNA kit on an automated QIAcube. Peripheral blood from monozygotic twin pairs who were concordant or discordant for inflammatory bowel disease underwent deep TCRalpha and TCRbeta repertoire profiling using unique molecular barcoding. Smoking habits were recorded for all twin pairs, and individuals were classified as current, former or never smokers.

Sequenced input: blood. The sequence links TRBV11-2 to TRBJ2-2. The TCR originated in a human donor with ulcerative colitis or Crohn's disease, or a healthy co-twin of an affected twin (not recorded which). CDR3 loop: CASSLSQWTGELFF.